Listed below are T cell receptor beta chains from one sample, sequenced in a study of Ad26.COV2.S vaccination and SARS-CoV-2 variants. This table comes from immunoSEQ multiplex PCR, and its TCRdb copy is limited to in-frame clones, with some not included. The profile shows 300,000 to 350,000 clones, 90% of them singletons. Sequences were derived from peripheral blood, sampled in a trial of Ad26.COV2.S vaccine versus placebo. These receptors were obtained from a person between 18 and 65 years old who received the Ad26.COV2.S COVID-19 vaccine or a placebo. Each CDR3 is given with its conserved first and last residue. A D gene is named only where the DNA matches it firmly. Only part of the rows carry a size: once, few, many, or a class if the clone is expanded.

v_call	clone_size	d_call	j_call	cdr3_aa	cdr3_nt
TRBV19	-	TRBD1	TRBJ1-1	CASQPGQGRRSTEAFF	TGTGCCAGCCAACCGGGACAGGGGCGAAGAAGCACTGAAGCTTTCTTT
TRBV11-2	-	-	TRBJ1-2	CASSLDRANYGYTF	TGTGCCAGCAGCTTAGACAGAGCTAACTATGGCTACACCTTC
TRBV11-3	-	-	TRBJ2-7	CASITYSSYEQYF	TGTGCCAGCATCACATACAGTTCCTACGAGCAGTACTTC
TRBV7-9	-	-	TRBJ1-1	CAPRGLGNTEAFF	TGTGCCCCCAGAGGTTTGGGGAACACTGAAGCTTTCTTT
TRBV5-1	-	-	TRBJ2-3	CASSLASGGSTDTQYF	TGCGCCAGCAGCTTGGCCAGTGGGGGCAGCACAGATACGCAGTATTTT
TRBV5-4	-	-	TRBJ1-4	CASSFQEKLFF	TGTGCCAGCAGCTTCCAGGAAAAACTGTTTTTT
TRBV3-1/TRBV3-2	-	-	TRBJ1-2	CASSQGRNYGYTF	TGTGCCAGCAGCCAGGGCAGGAACTATGGCTACACCTTC
TRBV7-2	-	TRBD1	TRBJ1-1	CASSLFPAQGAGWAFF	TGTGCCAGCAGCTTATTCCCCGCACAGGGGGCTGGGTGGGCTTTCTTT
TRBV6-5	-	-	TRBJ1-3	CASTERIFSGNTIYF	TGTGCCAGCACCGAGAGGATCTTCTCTGGAAACACCATATATTTT
TRBV5-6	few	TRBD1	TRBJ1-6	CASSLGDRVNSPLHF	TGTGCCAGCAGCTTGGGGGACAGGGTTAATTCACCCCTCCACTTT
TRBV5-6	-	-	TRBJ1-1	CASSKGGGTEAFF	TGTGCCAGCAGCAAGGGGGGAGGCACTGAAGCTTTCTTT
TRBV29-1	-	-	TRBJ1-1	CSVTQGGTEAFF	TGCAGCGTAACTCAGGGAGGGACTGAAGCTTTCTTT
TRBV25-1	-	-	TRBJ1-1	CASSGPPGGAPGAFF	TGTGCCAGCAGTGGTCCCCCGGGGGGCGCCCCCGGGGCTTTCTTT
TRBV4-2	-	-	TRBJ1-4	CASSQEYGATNEKLFF	TGTGCCAGCAGCCAAGAATACGGCGCAACTAATGAAAAACTGTTTTTT
TRBV29-1	-	TRBD1	TRBJ2-3	CSVEGTDYTDTQYF	TGCAGCGTTGAGGGGACAGACTACACAGATACGCAGTATTTT
TRBV7-9	-	TRBD1	TRBJ2-2	CASSTTDRGLSVAGELFF	TGTGCCAGCAGCACCACCGACAGGGGGCTGTCAGTCGCCGGGGAGCTGTTTTTT
TRBV15	-	-	TRBJ1-1	CATSRNIANTEAFF	TGTGCCACCAGCAGAAACATTGCGAACACTGAAGCTTTCTTT
TRBV11-3	-	-	TRBJ2-5	CASSPRADGETQYF	TGTGCCAGCAGCCCAAGGGCGGATGGGGAGACCCAGTACTTC
TRBV27	-	-	TRBJ2-7	CASRVGPYEQYF	TGTGCCAGCCGCGTGGGGCCCTACGAGCAGTACTTC
TRBV7-9	few	-	TRBJ1-2	CASSLDIQVHGYTF	TGTGCCAGCAGCTTAGATATACAGGTCCATGGCTACACCTTC
TRBV9	-	TRBD1	TRBJ1-6	CASSGQGVSPLHF	TGTGCCAGCAGCGGACAGGGGGTATCACCCCTCCACTTT
TRBV27	-	TRBD2	TRBJ2-7	CASSRGRGIYEQYF	TGTGCCAGCAGTAGAGGGAGGGGAATCTACGAGCAGTACTTC
TRBV4-3	-	TRBD1	TRBJ1-2	CASSHLTGNYGYTF	TGCGCCAGCAGCCACCTGACAGGGAACTATGGCTACACCTTC
TRBV20-1	-	-	TRBJ1-5	CSASRDSNQPQHF	TGCAGTGCTAGTCGGGATTCGAATCAGCCCCAGCATTTT
TRBV27	once	TRBD2	TRBJ2-3	CASQTSGSPNMNTQYF	TGTGCCAGCCAGACTAGCGGGAGCCCTAATATGAATACGCAGTATTTT